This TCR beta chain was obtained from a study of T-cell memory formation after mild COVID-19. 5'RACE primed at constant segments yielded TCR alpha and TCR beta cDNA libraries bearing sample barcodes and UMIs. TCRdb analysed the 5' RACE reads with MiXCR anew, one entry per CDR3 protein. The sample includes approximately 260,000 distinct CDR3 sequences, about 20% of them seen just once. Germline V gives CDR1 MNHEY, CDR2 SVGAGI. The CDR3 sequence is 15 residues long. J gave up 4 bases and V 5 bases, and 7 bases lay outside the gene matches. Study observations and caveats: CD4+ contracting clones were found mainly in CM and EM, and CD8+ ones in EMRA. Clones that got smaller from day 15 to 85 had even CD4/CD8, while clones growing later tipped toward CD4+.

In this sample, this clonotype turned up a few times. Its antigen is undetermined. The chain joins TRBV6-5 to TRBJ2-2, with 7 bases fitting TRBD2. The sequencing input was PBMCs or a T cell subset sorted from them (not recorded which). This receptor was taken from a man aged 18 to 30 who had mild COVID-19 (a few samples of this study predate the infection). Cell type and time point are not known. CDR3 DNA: TGTGCCAGCAGTCTCGGAGCGGGGTTCACCGGGGAGCTGTTTTTT. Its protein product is CASSLGAGFTGELFF.